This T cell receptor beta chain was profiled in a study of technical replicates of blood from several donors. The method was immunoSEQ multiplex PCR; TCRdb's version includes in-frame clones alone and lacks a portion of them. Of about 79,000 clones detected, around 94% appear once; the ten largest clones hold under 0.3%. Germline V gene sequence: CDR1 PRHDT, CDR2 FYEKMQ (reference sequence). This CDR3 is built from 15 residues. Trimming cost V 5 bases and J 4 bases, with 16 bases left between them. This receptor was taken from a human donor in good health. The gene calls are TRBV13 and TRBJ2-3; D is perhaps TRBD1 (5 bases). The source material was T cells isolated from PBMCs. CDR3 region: CASSQGVQHPDTQYF. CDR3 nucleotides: TGTGCCAGCAGCCAAGGGGTCCAGCACCCAGATACGCAGTATTTT.